Listed here is a single T cell receptor beta chain. This record belongs to a study of shared clonotypes between healthy human individuals. This CDR3 contains 13 residues. Germline CDR1 reads GTSNPN; CDR2 reads SVGIG (reference sequence). V gave up 2 bases and J gave up 5 bases, with 13 bases separating them. The repertoire was sequenced with immunoSEQ multiplex PCR; TCRdb's copy has only in-frame clones and lacks some. The repertoire holds around 2.5 million clones, approximately 93% seen once, with 0.36% in the top ten. The chain links TRBV30 to TRBJ2-7; a weak D match, TRBD1 (5 bases). Sequenced sample: naive CD4+ T cells from PBMCs. The subset is: CD45RA+ positively selected. The sequence came from a man between 18 and 29 years old in good health. Some clones in this sample may be carry-over from other donors' samples. The CDR3 sequence is CAWSMGQWDEQYF. The CDR3 DNA sequence: TGTGCCTGGAGTATGGGGCAGTGGGACGAGCAGTACTTC.